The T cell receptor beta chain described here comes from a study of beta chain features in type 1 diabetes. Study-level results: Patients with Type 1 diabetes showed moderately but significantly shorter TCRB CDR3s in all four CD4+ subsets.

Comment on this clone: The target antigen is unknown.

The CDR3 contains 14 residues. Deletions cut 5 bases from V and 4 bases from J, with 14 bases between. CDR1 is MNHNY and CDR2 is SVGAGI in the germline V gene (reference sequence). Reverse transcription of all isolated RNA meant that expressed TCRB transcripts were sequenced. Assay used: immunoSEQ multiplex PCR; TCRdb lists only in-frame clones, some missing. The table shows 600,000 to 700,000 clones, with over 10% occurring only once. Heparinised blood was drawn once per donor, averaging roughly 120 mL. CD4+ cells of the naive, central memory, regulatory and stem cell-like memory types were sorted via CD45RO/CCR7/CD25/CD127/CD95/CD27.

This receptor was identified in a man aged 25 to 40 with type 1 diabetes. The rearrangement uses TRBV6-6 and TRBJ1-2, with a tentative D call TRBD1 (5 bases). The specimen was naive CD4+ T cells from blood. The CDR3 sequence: CASSPTGTGYGYTF. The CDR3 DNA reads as TGTGCCAGCAGTCCAACCGGGACCGGCTATGGCTACACCTTC.